Sequencing of this T cell receptor (beta chain) was carried out in a study of cytomegalovirus exposure and HLA in healthy donors. The CDR3 is 16 amino acids. The V and J ends lost 0 bases and 8 bases respectively, with 19 bases between them. From germline, CDR1 is LNHNV and CDR2 YYDKDF (reference sequence). With respect to this clone: The antigen is unknown.

The PCR contained 60 Vbeta and 13 Jbeta primers. Sequenced by immunoSEQ multiplex PCR; TCRdb stores in-frame clones only, minus some. The sample consists of 200,000 to 250,000 clones, 82% of them appearing once. Study outcomes and limitations: Some highly shared sequence variants likely arose as a pipeline artifact. TCR beta V- and J-gene trimming was later associated with a missense DCLRE1C variant. In vitro confirmation showed a few CMV-associated chains to be CMV antigen specific.

This chain uses TRBV15 with TRBJ1-2; no reliable D call. This clonotype was sampled from a woman aged 35 to 49 in good health and CMV-seronegative. The sequenced sample was PBMCs. CDR3 in DNA: TGTGCCACCAGCAGAGAGGGAGGCCTTTCCAGTCACGGCTACACCTTC. It encodes CATSREGGLSSHGYTF.